A selection of T cell receptor beta chains follows, all from one sample in a study of regulatory T cells in long-lasting Graves disease. TCRdb used MiXCR to reprocess the multiplex PCR reads, holding one entry per CDR3 protein. The sample has about 470,000 distinct CDR3 sequences, around 15% seen once; the top ten hold 10% to 15%. The sample also formed part of further work on T cells in Graves' hyperthyroidism and ophthalmopathy.

This sample comprised peripheral blood mononuclear cells (PBMCs), obtained at new diagnosis, from a patient treated with antithyroid drugs. The receptors stem from a man aged 35-49 years with Graves disease. CDR3s include the opening cysteine and the closing phenylalanine or tryptophan. Fields, in order: J gene, D gene, V gene, clone size, CDR3 protein, CDR3 DNA. D genes are given only for firm matches. Size values are once, few and many counts, or a class for expanded clones, and some rows have none.

TRBJ1-1	.	TRBV24-1	many	CATSDSGYTEAFF	TGTGCCACCAGTGATTCAGGGTACACTGAAGCTTTCTTT
TRBJ2-1	.	TRBV5-1	.	CASSLEEGLGGDEQFF	TGCGCCAGCAGCTTGGAAGAGGGACTAGGGGGCGATGAGCAGTTCTTC
TRBJ2-7	.	TRBV12-3/TRBV12-4	few	CASNTGVRGPPYEQYF	TGTGCCAGCAACACAGGTGTGCGGGGCCCCCCGTACGAGCAGTACTTC
TRBJ2-3	.	TRBV10-3	.	CAISRLAFTDTQYF	TGTGCCATCAGTCGGCTTGCGTTTACAGATACGCAGTATTTT
TRBJ2-1	TRBD2	TRBV7-9	many	CASSPRSTSGVMYEQFF	TGTGCCAGCAGCCCCCGATCGACTAGCGGGGTCATGTATGAGCAGTTCTTC
TRBJ2-1	TRBD1	TRBV6-1	.	CASTKPGGANEQFF	TGTGCCAGCACCAAACCAGGGGGCGCGAATGAGCAGTTCTTC
TRBJ2-7	TRBD2	TRBV4-1	many	CASSKTSGTFYEQYF	TGCGCCAGCAGCAAAACTAGCGGAACCTTCTACGAGCAGTACTTC
TRBJ1-2	TRBD1	TRBV20-1	many	CSASQTGANYGYTF	TGCAGTGCTAGCCAGACAGGGGCGAACTATGGCTACACCTTC
TRBJ1-6	.	TRBV12-5	few	CASGWNSPLHF	TGTGCTAGTGGTTGGAATTCACCCCTCCACTTT
TRBJ2-2	.	TRBV20-1	many	CSARYGQSIRPGELFF	TGCAGTGCTAGATACGGACAGTCTATACGTCCGGGGGAGCTGTTTTTT
TRBJ2-2	TRBD1	TRBV5-1	.	CASSFRDREFGELFF	TGCGCCAGCAGCTTCCGGGACAGAGAGTTCGGGGAGCTGTTTTTT
TRBJ2-7	.	TRBV3-1	many	CASSQEYRENEQYF	TGTGCCAGCAGCCAAGAGTACAGGGAAAACGAGCAGTACTTC
TRBJ2-3	.	TRBV9	.	CASSVARAEGSDTQYF	TGTGCCAGCAGCGTAGCTCGAGCGGAAGGGTCAGATACGCAGTATTTT
TRBJ2-1	.	TRBV30	many	CAWSERDEQFF	TGTGCCTGGAGTGAGAGGGATGAGCAGTTCTTC
TRBJ1-4	.	TRBV15	few	CATSREAGRLFF	TGTGCCACCAGCAGAGAAGCCGGCCGGCTGTTTTTT
TRBJ2-1	.	TRBV18	many	CASTVGIAYNEQFF	TGTGCCAGCACGGTCGGGATAGCCTACAATGAGCAGTTCTTC
TRBJ1-6	.	TRBV6-1	.	CASSLTRSESPLHF	TGTGCCAGCAGCTTAACACGAAGTGAGTCACCCCTCCACTTT
TRBJ1-3	.	TRBV10-1	.	CASSESGPGNTIYF	TGCGCCAGCAGTGAGTCGGGGCCTGGAAACACCATATATTTT
TRBJ2-7	.	TRBV12-3/TRBV12-4	many	CASSRSSSSYEQYF	TGTGCCAGCAGTCGATCCAGTAGCTCCTACGAGCAGTACTTC
TRBJ2-3	TRBD1	TRBV20-1	many	CSERGPYTDTQYF	TGCAGTGAAAGGGGGCCCTACACAGATACGCAGTATTTT
TRBJ2-1	TRBD2	TRBV6-2/TRBV6-3	.	CASSVTEGLAGVGEQFF	TGTGCCAGCAGTGTCACCGAGGGACTAGCGGGAGTTGGAGAGCAGTTCTTC
TRBJ2-7	TRBD1	TRBV28	many	CASRKTGSRGEQYF	TGTGCCAGCCGAAAGACAGGGAGTCGAGGCGAGCAGTACTTC
TRBJ2-3	.	TRBV13	many	CASSQKGVGADTQYF	TGTGCCAGCAGCCAAAAGGGGGTTGGGGCAGATACGCAGTATTTT
TRBJ2-7	.	TRBV18	few	CAGSPRQTYEQYF	TGTGCCGGCTCACCACGACAGACCTACGAGCAGTACTTC
TRBJ1-1	TRBD1	TRBV19	few	CASTQWRGRGAEAFF	TGTGCCAGTACCCAGTGGAGGGGGCGAGGTGCTGAAGCTTTCTTT
TRBJ2-4	.	TRBV7-9	many	CASSSEVVAKNIQYF	TGTGCCAGCAGCTCGGAGGTAGTAGCCAAAAACATTCAGTACTTC
TRBJ2-1	TRBD1	TRBV12-3/TRBV12-4	.	CASSDSGTGGYEQFF	TGTGCCAGCAGTGACTCCGGGACAGGGGGCTATGAGCAGTTCTTC
TRBJ1-6	.	TRBV27	many	CASSLSGTPARDNSPLHF	TGTGCCAGCAGTTTAAGTGGGACTCCCGCACGAGATAATTCACCCCTCCACTTT
TRBJ1-2	.	TRBV28	.	CASSYPTGGANYGYTF	TGTGCCAGCAGTTACCCAACCGGGGGCGCTAACTATGGCTACACCTTC
TRBJ2-7	.	TRBV5-1	few	CASSFSIYEQYF	TGTGCCAGCAGCTTTTCGATATACGAGCAGTACTTC
TRBJ2-7	TRBD1	TRBV20-1	many	CSARGDRGIEQYF	TGCAGTGCTAGAGGGGACAGGGGGATCGAGCAGTACTTC
TRBJ2-1	.	TRBV9	.	CASSVLTQGNEQFF	TGTGCCAGCAGCGTGCTAACCCAGGGCAATGAGCAGTTCTTC
TRBJ2-1	.	TRBV10-1	.	CASSESFQGHEQFF	TGCGCCAGCAGTGAGTCTTTCCAGGGTCATGAGCAGTTCTTC
TRBJ2-7	.	TRBV4-2	few	CASSQDLGSFDEQYF	TGTGCCAGCAGCCAAGATTTAGGTTCTTTCGACGAGCAGTACTTC
TRBJ2-1	TRBD2	TRBV6-1	many	CASRIAGGNNEQFF	TGTGCCAGCAGGATAGCGGGAGGGAACAATGAGCAGTTCTTC
TRBJ2-7	.	TRBV10-1	many	CASSESIKQGYEQYF	TGCGCCAGCAGTGAGTCCATTAAACAGGGCTACGAGCAGTACTTC
TRBJ2-2	.	TRBV12-3/TRBV12-4	few	CASSLLPVAGELFF	TGTGCCAGCAGTTTACTGCCGGTGGCCGGGGAGCTGTTTTTT
TRBJ1-6	.	TRBV7-9	.	CASSSTGGNSPLHF	TGTGCCAGCAGCTCGACGGGCGGTAATTCACCCCTCCACTTT
TRBJ1-5	TRBD1	TRBV6-5	few	CASSYSGTGDQPQHF	TGTGCCAGCAGTTACTCCGGGACAGGGGATCAGCCCCAGCATTTT
TRBJ1-2	TRBD1	TRBV28	many	CASSLWPDREYYGYTF	TGTGCCAGCAGTTTATGGCCGGACAGGGAGTACTATGGCTACACCTTC
TRBJ2-3	.	TRBV28	many	CASTSSGTSTDTQYF	TGTGCCAGCACGTCCAGCGGAACTAGCACAGATACGCAGTATTTT
TRBJ2-3	.	TRBV2	many	CASSEISQSSTDTQYF	TGTGCCAGCAGTGAAATCTCACAGAGTAGCACAGATACGCAGTATTTT
TRBJ2-3	TRBD2	TRBV10-3	few	CAIRLAGDEDTQYF	TGTGCCATCCGACTAGCGGGAGATGAAGATACGCAGTATTTT
TRBJ2-3	TRBD2	TRBV13	.	CASSYPTSGSPADTQYF	TGTGCCAGCAGCTACCCGACTAGCGGGAGCCCCGCAGATACGCAGTATTTT
TRBJ2-1	.	TRBV20-1	many	CSAIQFSGRYNEQFF	TGCAGTGCTATCCAGTTCAGTGGCCGCTACAATGAGCAGTTCTTC